In its sample, the clone carrying this TCR beta chain was seen once. Germline lookup yields CDR1 MNHEY and CDR2 SMNVEV (reference sequence). This CDR3 region has 18 residues. V dropped 3 bases and J dropped 2; count of bases not matched to a gene: 13. These data come from a study of cytomegalovirus exposure and HLA in healthy donors. 60 Vbeta and 13 Jbeta primers were used in PCR. This table comes from immunoSEQ multiplex PCR, and its TCRdb copy is limited to in-frame clones, with some not included. Altogether 150,000 to 200,000 clones are present, roughly 80% being singletons, with the ten largest covering roughly 1.9%. The records omit this donor's CMV serostatus.

Input material: PBMCs. The sequence was collected from a human donor in good health. The gene calls are TRBV27 and TRBJ1-5; TRBD1 agrees at 7 bases. The CDR3 DNA follows: TGTGCCAGCAGTTTGATTGCAGGGGGGATATCGGGCAATCAGCCCCAGCATTTT. This codes for CASSLIAGGISGNQPQHF.